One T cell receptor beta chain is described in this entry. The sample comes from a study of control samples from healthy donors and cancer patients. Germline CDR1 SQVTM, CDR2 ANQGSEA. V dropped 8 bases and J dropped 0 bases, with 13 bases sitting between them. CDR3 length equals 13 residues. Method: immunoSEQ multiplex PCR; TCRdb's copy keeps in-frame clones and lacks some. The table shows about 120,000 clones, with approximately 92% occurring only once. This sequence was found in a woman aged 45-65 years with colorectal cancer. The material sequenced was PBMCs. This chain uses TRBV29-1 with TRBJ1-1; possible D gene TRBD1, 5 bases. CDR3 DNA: TGCAGCACGACAGCCCTCATGAACACTGAAGCTTTCTTT. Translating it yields CSTTALMNTEAFF.